This T cell receptor beta chain was profiled in a study of blood T cell repertoires in COVID-19. Study information: Acute-phase and convalescent COVID-19 samples originated in the United States, Italy and Spain.

Per the original data handling: Counts of nucleated cells, estimated from reference gene primer amplification, were obtained. Method: immunoSEQ multiplex PCR; TCRdb's copy keeps in-frame clones and lacks some. V and J calls and clone size follow that table, whereas D and trimming were derived from the DNA. The sample holds some 220,000 clones, approximately 80% seen once. The germline CDR1 and CDR2 sequences are SEHNR and FQNEAQ (reference sequence). CDR3 size: 12 residues. Trimming removed 5 bases at V and 4 bases at J, with 8 bases between. The sequence was obtained from a woman aged 55 to 70 who had recovered from COVID-19. The chain recombines TRBV7-9 with TRBJ1-1; D is possibly TRBD1 (6 bases). Sequencing was performed on peripheral blood. The CDR3 sequence is CASSMGATEAFF. DNA of the CDR3: TGTGCCAGCAGCATGGGGGCCACTGAAGCTTTCTTT.